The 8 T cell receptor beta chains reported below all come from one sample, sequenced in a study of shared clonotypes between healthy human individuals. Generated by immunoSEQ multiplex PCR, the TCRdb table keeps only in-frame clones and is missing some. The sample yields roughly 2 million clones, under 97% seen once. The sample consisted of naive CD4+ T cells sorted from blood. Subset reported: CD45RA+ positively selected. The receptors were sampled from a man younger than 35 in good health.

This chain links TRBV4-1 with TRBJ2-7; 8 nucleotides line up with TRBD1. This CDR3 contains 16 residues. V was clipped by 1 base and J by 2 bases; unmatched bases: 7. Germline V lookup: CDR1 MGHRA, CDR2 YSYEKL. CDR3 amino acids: CASSQGAQGGTYEQYF. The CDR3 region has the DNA TGCGCCAGCAGCCAAGGGGCACAGGGGGGAACCTACGAGCAGTACTTC.

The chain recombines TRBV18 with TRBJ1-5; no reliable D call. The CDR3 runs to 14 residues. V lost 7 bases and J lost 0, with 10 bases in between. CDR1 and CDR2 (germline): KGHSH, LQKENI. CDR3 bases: TGTGCCAGCTTCGGGGTCTATAGCAATCAGCCCCAGCATTTT. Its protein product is CASFGVYSNQPQHF.

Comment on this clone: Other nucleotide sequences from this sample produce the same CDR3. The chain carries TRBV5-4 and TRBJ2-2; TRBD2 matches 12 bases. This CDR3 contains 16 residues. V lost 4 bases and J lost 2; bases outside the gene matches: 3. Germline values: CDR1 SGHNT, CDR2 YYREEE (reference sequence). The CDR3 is CASSRTSGTNTGELFF. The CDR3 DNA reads TGTGCCAGCAGCCGGACTAGCGGGACCAACACCGGGGAGCTGTTTTTT.

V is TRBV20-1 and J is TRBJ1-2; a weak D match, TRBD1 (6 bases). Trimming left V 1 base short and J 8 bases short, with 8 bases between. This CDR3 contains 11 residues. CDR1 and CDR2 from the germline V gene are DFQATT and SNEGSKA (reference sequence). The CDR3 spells CSARADRGYTF. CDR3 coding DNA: TGCAGTGCTAGAGCGGACAGAGGCTACACCTTC.

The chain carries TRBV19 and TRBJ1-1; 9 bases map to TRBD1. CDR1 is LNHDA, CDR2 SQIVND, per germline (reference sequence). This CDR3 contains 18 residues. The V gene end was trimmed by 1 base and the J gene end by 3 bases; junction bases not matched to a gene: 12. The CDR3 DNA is TGTGCCAGTAGTATAGTGGGATTAACAGGGGGCAAGGACACTGAAGCTTTCTTT. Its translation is CASSIVGLTGGKDTEAFF. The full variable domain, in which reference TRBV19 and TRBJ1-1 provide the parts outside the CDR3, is DGGITQSPKYLFRKEGQNVTLSCEQNLNHDAMYWYRQDPGQGLRLIYYSQIVNDFQKGDIAEGYSVSREKKESFPLTVTSAQKNPTAFYLCASSIVGLTGGKDTEAFFGQGTRLTVV.

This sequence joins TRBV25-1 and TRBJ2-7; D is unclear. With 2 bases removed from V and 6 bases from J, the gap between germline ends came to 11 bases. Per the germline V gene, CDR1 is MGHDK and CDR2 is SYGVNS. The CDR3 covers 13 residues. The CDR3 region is CASSENKVGEQYF. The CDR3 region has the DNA TGTGCCAGCAGTGAAAATAAGGTGGGCGAGCAGTACTTC.

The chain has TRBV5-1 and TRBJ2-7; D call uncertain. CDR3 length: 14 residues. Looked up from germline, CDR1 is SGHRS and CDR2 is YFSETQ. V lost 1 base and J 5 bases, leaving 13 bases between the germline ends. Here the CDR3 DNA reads TGCGCCAGCAGCTTGAGTCTTATATCCGACGAGCAGTACTTC. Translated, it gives CASSLSLISDEQYF.

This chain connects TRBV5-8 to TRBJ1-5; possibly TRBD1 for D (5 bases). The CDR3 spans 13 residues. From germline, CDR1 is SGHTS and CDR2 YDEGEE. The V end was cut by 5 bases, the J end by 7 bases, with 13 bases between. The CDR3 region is CASRTRGNQPQHF. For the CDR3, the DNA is TGTGCCAGCAGGACTCGGGGGAACCAGCCCCAGCATTTT. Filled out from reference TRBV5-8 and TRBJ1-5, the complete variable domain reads EAGVTQSPTHLIKTRGQQATLRCSPISGHTSVYWYQQALGLGLQFLLWYDEGEERNRGNFPPRFSGRQFPNYSSELNVNALELEDSALYLCASRTRGNQPQHFGDGTRLSIL.